This TCR beta chain was documented in a study of shared clonotypes between healthy human individuals. Libraries were prepared by immunoSEQ multiplex PCR; TCRdb keeps only in-frame clonotypes and omits some of them. The sample holds around 2.5 million clones, roughly 93% seen once. There are 14 residues in the CDR3. Germline lookup yields CDR1 SGHNT and CDR2 YENEEA. V lost 0 bases to trimming and J lost 1 base, with 6 bases between them. This clonotype originated in a man younger than 35 in good health. Some clones in this sample may be carry-over from other donors' samples. V is TRBV11-3 and J is TRBJ2-5; tentatively, D is TRBD2 (6 bases). Sequences were obtained from naive CD4+ T cells from PBMCs. The subset was: CD45RA+ positively selected. DNA for the CDR3: TGTGCCAGCAGCTTAGATAGCGGCCAAGAGACCCAGTACTTC. Translating gives CASSLDSGQETQYF.